These 14 T cell receptor beta chains were sequenced from one sample in a study of cytomegalovirus exposure and HLA in healthy donors. PCR primers comprised 60 Vbeta and 13 Jbeta primers. Libraries were prepared by immunoSEQ multiplex PCR; TCRdb keeps only in-frame clonotypes and omits some of them. This table holds just over 70,000 clones, 74% found once. The material sequenced was PBMCs. All receptors derive from a human donor in good health.

This chain joins TRBV5-6 and TRBJ1-2; 8 bases are shared with TRBD1. Per the germline V gene, CDR1 is SGHDT and CDR2 is YYEEEE. V was clipped by 4 bases and J by 6 bases; unmatched bases: 11. The CDR3 contains 15 residues. The CDR3 spells CASSPPDRGKDGYTF. CDR3 nucleotide sequence: TGTGCCAGCAGCCCGCCAGACAGGGGAAAGGATGGCTACACCTTC.

The chain employs TRBV5-1 and TRBJ2-7, with 8 bases matching TRBD1. CDR1 and CDR2 from the germline V gene are SGHRS and YFSETQ. The CDR3 is 14 residues long. J lost 4 bases, V lost 0 bases, and 3 bases had no gene match. This CDR3 reads CASSLGTGIYEQYF. CDR3 coding DNA: TGCGCCAGCAGCTTGGGGACAGGGATTTACGAGCAGTACTTC.

The chain recombines TRBV2 with TRBJ1-6; TRBD1 might be the D (6 bases). Trimming removed 7 bases from V and 5 bases from J, with 15 bases in between. CDR1 and CDR2 from the germline V gene are SNHLY and FYNNEI. The CDR3 runs to 15 residues. CDR3 nucleotide sequence: TGTGCCAGCACCACTCAGGGGTTCGATAATTCACCCCTCCACTTT. Its protein product is CASTTQGFDNSPLHF.

The chain links TRBV7-2 to TRBJ2-4; the match to TRBD2 covers 9 bases. The J segment lost 8 bases and the V segment lost 3 bases, leaving 2 bases of the junction unmatched. This CDR3 has 13 residues. Germline CDR1 is SGHTA and CDR2 is FQGNSA. The CDR3 DNA sequence: TGTGCCAGCAGCTTCGCTAGCGGGGACATTCAGTACTTC. Translation gives CASSFASGDIQYF.

The chain is built from TRBV5-5 and TRBJ2-1; maybe TRBD2 (5 bases). The CDR3 loop spans 15 amino acids. Trimming left V 4 bases short and J 7 bases short, with 18 bases between. CDR1 is SGHKS and CDR2 is YYEKEE in the germline V gene (reference sequence). In DNA, the CDR3 is TGTGCCAGCAGCCTAGCTACATTTTCGAAAAATGAGCAGTTCTTC. This gives the protein CASSLATFSKNEQFF.

The CDR3 is CASSPQGQANTEAFF. CDR3 bases: TGTGCCAGCAGCCCCCAGGGACAGGCGAACACTGAAGCTTTCTTT. The chain has TRBV7-9 and TRBJ1-1, with 8 bases aligning to TRBD1. The CDR3 runs to 15 residues. Germline values: CDR1 SEHNR, CDR2 FQNEAQ (reference sequence). V shed 5 bases, J shed 1 base, and the junction held 6 bases outside the gene matches.

There are a few counts of this clone. Other DNA sequences of this sample code for an identical CDR3. The rearrangement uses TRBV6-5 and TRBJ1-1; 9 bases agree with TRBD1. CDR1 and CDR2 (germline): MNHEY, SVGAGI. The CDR3 runs to 14 residues. V shed 3 bases and J 4 bases; nucleotides not matched to a gene: 3. This CDR3 reads CASSYSTGGTEAFF. The CDR3 DNA reads TGTGCCAGCAGTTATTCGACAGGGGGCACTGAAGCTTTCTTT.

This rearrangement joins TRBV29-1 to TRBJ1-1; D gene ambiguous. In germline, CDR1 is SQVTM, CDR2 ANQGSEA. V lost 6 bases and J lost 7, with 15 bases in between. There are 12 residues in the CDR3. The CDR3 here is CSVEAGMGEAFF. CDR3 sequence (DNA): TGCAGCGTGGAGGCGGGGATGGGTGAAGCTTTCTTT.

The rearrangement links TRBV4-2 to TRBJ2-1, with 12 bases lining up with TRBD2. The V segment lost 0 bases and the J segment 0 bases; nucleotides outside the gene matches: 9. Germline CDR1 LGHNA, CDR2 YNFKEQ. The CDR3 is 20 residues long. The chain's CDR3 is CASSQDLGLAGLSSYNEQFF. In DNA form, the CDR3 reads TGTGCCAGCAGCCAAGACCTCGGACTAGCGGGACTAAGCTCCTACAATGAGCAGTTCTTC.

The rearrangement uses TRBV10-3 and TRBJ2-7; 9 bases line up with TRBD1. Germline CDR1 ENHRY, CDR2 SYGVKD. CDR3 length: 16 amino acids. The ends lost 3 bases at V and 5 bases at J; junction bases unmatched: 11. The CDR3 is CAISDLPGQGRDEQYF. DNA of the CDR3: TGTGCCATCAGTGATTTACCGGGACAGGGAAGGGACGAGCAGTACTTC.

The chain couples TRBV7-3 to TRBJ2-6; D might be TRBD1 (6 bases). Germline CDR1 SGHTA, CDR2 FQGTGA. V gave up 4 bases and J gave up 0 bases, with 10 bases separating them. This CDR3 region has 16 residues. CDR3 amino acids: CASSSNRVSGANVLTF. For the CDR3, the DNA is TGTGCCAGCAGCTCGAACAGGGTCTCTGGGGCCAACGTCCTGACTTTC.

The rearrangement uses TRBV6-1 and TRBJ2-7; 7 bases agree with TRBD1. There are 14 residues in the CDR3. The germline V gene has CDR1 MNHNS and CDR2 SASEGT. The J segment lost 2 bases and the V segment lost 6 bases, leaving 7 bases of the junction unmatched. The DNA for the CDR3 is TGTGCCAGCAGGCACAACAGGGGTCCCTACGAGCAGTACTTC. Translating it yields CASRHNRGPYEQYF.

V gene TRBV28 combines with J gene TRBJ1-4; TRBD1 agrees at 10 bases. Germline V gene data show CDR1 as MDHEN and CDR2 as SYDVKM. With V trimmed by 3 bases and J by 5 bases, 12 bases remained unmatched. The CDR3 length is 18 residues. The CDR3 DNA reads as TGTGCCAGCAGTTTCGACCCCTCCGAGGGACAGGGGAATGAAAAACTGTTTTTT. It is translated as CASSFDPSEGQGNEKLFF.

The V and J genes are TRBV21-1 and TRBJ2-5; the table names TRBD1, a call not compared with the DNA. TRBV21-1 is assigned pseudogene status. This CDR3 has 17 residues. In DNA form, the CDR3 reads TGTGCCAGCAGCCGTTCCCTTCGATCGATCAGGGAAGAGACCCAGTACTTC. Residues: CASSRSLRSIREETQYF.